Each of the 17 T cell receptor beta chains below was sequenced from the same sample in a study of blood T cell repertoires in COVID-19. Assay: immunoSEQ multiplex PCR; the TCRdb copy retains only in-frame clones and omits some. The sample has approximately 270,000 clones, around 90% seen once. Specimen: peripheral blood. The receptors were gathered from a man between 18 and 35 years old with active or convalescent COVID-19.

The rearrangement joins TRBV28 to TRBJ2-7; 8 bases map to TRBD2. The germline gives CDR1 MDHEN, CDR2 SYDVKM. This CDR3 comprises 13 residues. Trimming took 7 bases from V and 1 from J; bases not matched to a gene: 3. The CDR3 bases are TGTGCCAGCATGGCGGGAGGATCCTACGAGCAGTACTTC. Its translation: CASMAGGSYEQYF.

The chain recombines TRBV6-6 with TRBJ2-7; TRBD1 matches at 7 bases. The CDR3 has 13 amino acids. The V and J ends lost 6 bases and 5 bases, in that order; junction bases with no gene match: 7. Looked up from germline, CDR1 is MNHNY and CDR2 is SVGAGI (reference sequence). The CDR3 spells CASRQQGIHEQYF. The CDR3 region has the DNA TGTGCCAGCAGGCAACAGGGGATCCACGAGCAGTACTTC.

This rearrangement joins TRBV9 to TRBJ1-2; no firm D call. The CDR3 runs to 11 residues. Trimming took off 7 bases at V and 3 bases at J, with 7 bases between the two ends. Germline lookup yields CDR1 SGDLS and CDR2 YYNGEE. CDR3 bases: TGTGCCAGCGCGGGGTACTATGGCTACACCTTC. Its translation: CASAGYYGYTF.

J is TRBJ1-2 and V is TRBV30, with D perhaps TRBD1 (6 bases). Germline V lookup: CDR1 GTSNPN, CDR2 SVGIG (reference sequence). The length of the CDR3 is 14 residues. The V end was cut by 1 base, the J end by 8 bases, with 17 bases between. CDR3 amino acids: CAWSAEGRGNGYTF. CDR3 coding DNA: TGTGCCTGGAGTGCGGAGGGGAGGGGGAACGGCTACACCTTC.

V usage is TRBV2 and J usage is TRBJ1-2; D is possibly TRBD1 (6 bases). Trimming cost V 4 bases and J 6 bases, with 12 bases left between them. This CDR3 is 13 amino acids long. From germline, CDR1 is SNHLY and CDR2 FYNNEI. The CDR3 loop is CASSGNRVDGYTF. In nucleotides, the CDR3 is TGTGCCAGCAGTGGGAACAGGGTTGATGGCTACACCTTC. The full variable domain, with the rest looked up from reference TRBV2 and TRBJ1-2, is EPEVTQTPSHQVTQMGQEVILRCVPISNHLYFYWYRQILGQKVEFLVSFYNNEISEKSEIFDDQFSVERPDGSNFTLKIRSTKLEDSAMYFCASSGNRVDGYTFGSGTRLTVV.

The J gene is TRBJ2-2, the V gene TRBV11-3; tentative D call: TRBD1 (6 bases). Trimming stripped 2 bases from V and 7 bases from J, with 11 bases between. Germline V CDR1 and CDR2: SGHNT, YENEEA. CDR3 length: 14 residues. The CDR3 is CASSLMGADGELFF. The CDR3 DNA sequence: TGTGCCAGCAGCTTAATGGGGGCGGACGGGGAGCTGTTTTTT.

The gene calls are TRBV10-3 and TRBJ2-7, with 12 bases identical to TRBD2. The CDR3 sequence is 15 residues long. CDR1 ENHRY and CDR2 SYGVKD come from the germline V gene. J was trimmed by 5 bases and V by 6 bases; bases with no gene match: 8. The CDR3, as DNA: TGTGCCATCAGCCTACTAGCGGGAGGAGGGAACGAGCAGTACTTC. This codes for CAISLLAGGGNEQYF.

The chain combines TRBV27 with TRBJ1-1; tentative D call: TRBD1 (5 bases). CDR3 length: 13 amino acids. The germline gives CDR1 MNHEY, CDR2 SMNVEV (reference sequence). With 0 bases removed from V and 10 bases from J, the gap between germline ends came to 12 bases. This CDR3 is CASSLSGVGGAFF. In DNA, the CDR3 is TGTGCCAGCAGTTTATCCGGGGTCGGGGGAGCTTTCTTT.

The V and J genes are TRBV30 and TRBJ2-3, with D uncertain. The germline V gene has CDR1 GTSNPN and CDR2 SVGIG (reference sequence). There are 14 residues in the CDR3. Deletions cut 2 bases from V and 2 bases from J, with 11 bases between. The CDR3 is CAWSFNSDTDTQYF. CDR3 DNA sequence: TGTGCCTGGAGTTTCAACTCCGACACAGATACGCAGTATTTT.

The chain couples TRBV20-1 to TRBJ1-5, with a tentative D call TRBD1 (5 bases). The CDR3 runs 13 residues. The V and J ends lost 3 bases and 4 bases respectively, with 10 bases between them. Germline assignment: CDR1 DFQATT and CDR2 SNEGSKA (reference sequence). CDR3 coding DNA: TGCAGTGCTAGTGGCCGGGGGAATCAGCCCCAGCATTTT. Its protein product is CSASGRGNQPQHF.

The CDR3 is CASSPSGLANTGELFF. The CDR3 DNA is TGTGCCAGCAGCCCCTCGGGGTTGGCGAACACCGGGGAGCTGTTTTTT. The rearrangement joins TRBV13 to TRBJ2-2, with D tentatively TRBD2 (5 bases). The CDR3 loop spans 16 amino acids. The germline V gene has CDR1 PRHDT and CDR2 FYEKMQ (reference sequence). V was clipped by 5 bases and J by 0 bases, with 13 bases between them.

The CDR3 region has the DNA TGCGCCAGCAGCCCCGGGACAGGGCGCCCCGGAGGTGAAAAACTGTTTTTT. Its protein is CASSPGTGRPGGEKLFF. This chain connects TRBV4-3 to TRBJ1-4; 9 positions match TRBD1. Germline V gene lookup returns CDR1 LGHNA and CDR2 YSLEER. This CDR3 has 17 amino acids. V was pared by 4 bases and J by 7 bases, with 13 bases of the junction left unmatched.

The J gene is TRBJ1-1, the V gene TRBV6-2 or TRBV6-3; 7 positions match TRBD1. The CDR3 is made up of 15 amino acids. Germline lookup yields CDR1 MNHEY and CDR2 SVGEGT. V shed 1 base, J shed 11 bases, and the junction held 13 bases outside the gene matches. This CDR3 is CASSYLETGRTDAFF. The CDR3 bases are TGTGCCAGCAGTTACTTAGAGACAGGGCGTACGGATGCTTTCTTT.

V usage is TRBV5-6 and J usage is TRBJ1-1; 11 bases line up with TRBD1. Per the germline V gene, CDR1 is SGHDT and CDR2 is YYEEEE. The CDR3 is 13 residues long. The J segment lost 8 bases and the V segment lost 5 bases, leaving 5 bases of the junction unmatched. CDR3 sequence: CASSWDRGLEAFF. The DNA for the CDR3 is TGTGCCAGCAGTTGGGACAGGGGGTTAGAAGCTTTCTTT.

The chain is built from TRBV5-5 and TRBJ1-3; D unclear. V dropped 4 bases and J dropped 5 bases, with 10 bases sitting between them. The CDR3 has 13 residues. Germline V gene data show CDR1 as SGHKS and CDR2 as YYEKEE (reference sequence). CDR3 DNA sequence: TGTGCCAGCAGCGTAGGACTGAGAAACACCATATATTTT. Protein product: CASSVGLRNTIYF.

The genes are TRBV3-1 (or the pseudogene TRBV3-2) and TRBJ1-6, with 7 bases that match TRBD1. The CDR3 extends over 14 amino acids. CDR1 is LGHDT and CDR2 is YNNKEL in the germline V gene (reference sequence). Trimming took 4 bases from V and 8 from J; bases not matched to a gene: 5. DNA for the CDR3: TGTGCCAGCAGCCCCCTTGGACAGGATTCACCCCTCCACTTT. Its protein product is CASSPLGQDSPLHF.

The chain employs TRBV5-6 and TRBJ1-6; TRBD1 aligns across 7 bases. The ends lost 3 bases at V and 7 bases at J; junction bases unmatched: 4. The CDR3 length is 14 residues. Germline CDR1 and CDR2: SGHDT and YYEEEE. CDR3 sequence: CASSWGQLNSPLHF. For the CDR3, the DNA is TGTGCCAGCAGCTGGGGACAGCTAAATTCACCCCTCCACTTT.